This entry lists 28 T cell receptor beta chains sequenced from one sample in a study of somatic mutations in cytotoxic T cells in rheumatoid arthritis. The repertoire was sequenced with immunoSEQ multiplex PCR; TCRdb's copy has only in-frame clones and lacks some. The table lists about 7,000 clones, about three fifths of them singletons, with under 30% in the top ten. Sequencing was performed on CD8+ T cells sorted from blood. These receptors were collected from a middle-aged woman in good health.

The chain employs TRBV6-1 and TRBJ2-1, with 8 nucleotides matching TRBD2. The CDR3 is made up of 12 amino acids. Germline CDR1 MNHNS, CDR2 SASEGT. The V and J ends lost 5 bases and 8 bases, in that order; junction bases with no gene match: 2. CDR3 residues: CASSRGGDEQFF. CDR3 in DNA: TGTGCCAGCAGTCGGGGGGGGGATGAGCAGTTCTTC.

The rearrangement uses TRBV2 and TRBJ2-7; 8 bases map to TRBD2. CDR1 is SNHLY and CDR2 is FYNNEI in the germline V gene. Germline trimming cut 2 bases from V and 0 bases from J; bases unmatched to any gene: 6. The CDR3 consists of 16 residues. The chain's CDR3 is CASSEWVAGSSYEQYF. CDR3 in DNA: TGTGCCAGCAGTGAATGGGTAGCGGGAAGCTCCTACGAGCAGTACTTC.

This clone was counted between two and nine times. The rearrangement links TRBV27 to TRBJ2-5, with 11 bases identical to TRBD2. The CDR3 runs 16 residues. Germline values: CDR1 MNHEY, CDR2 SMNVEV (reference sequence). V lost 5 bases, J lost 9 bases, and 14 bases stayed unmatched. CDR3 sequence (DNA): TGTGCCAGCAGTCACTTCGGGACTAGCGGCGAATGGTCCCAGTACTTC. As protein: CASSHFGTSGEWSQYF.

The table lists this clone with a count of one. This chain joins TRBV7-9 and TRBJ1-4; D is possibly TRBD1 (5 bases). The germline V gene has CDR1 SEHNR and CDR2 FQNEAQ (reference sequence). The ends were cut back, 5 bases at V and 5 bases at J, with 12 bases in the middle. This CDR3 comprises 14 residues. The CDR3 DNA sequence: TGTGCCAGCAGCGAAGGACAAGAGAATGAAAAACTGTTTTTT. Residues: CASSEGQENEKLFF.

This clone was found a few times. DNA for the CDR3: TGTGCCAGCAGCTTAGCGAGCTACAATGAGCAGTTCTTC. Its protein product is CASSLASYNEQFF. The chain recombines TRBV5-6 with TRBJ2-1; the D is unclear. Germline CDR1 and CDR2: SGHDT and YYEEEE. CDR3 length equals 13 residues. V shed 2 bases and J shed 3 bases, with 6 bases lying between them. The whole variable domain, remainder taken from reference TRBV5-6 and TRBJ2-1, is DAGVTQSPTHLIKTRGQQVTLRCSPKSGHDTVSWYQQALGQGPQFIFQYYEEEERQRGNFPDRFSGHQFPNYSSELNVNALLLGDSALYLCASSLASYNEQFFGPGTRLTVL.

The chain links TRBV11-2 to TRBJ2-1, with no clear D. Looked up from germline, CDR1 is SGHAT and CDR2 is FQNNGV. V was shortened by 1 base and J by 8 bases, with 15 bases between the two germline ends. The CDR3 extends over 15 amino acids. CDR3: CASSLGAPAIYEQFF. The CDR3 DNA reads TGTGCCAGCAGCTTAGGTGCGCCGGCGATTTATGAGCAGTTCTTC.

By its share, this clone is medium-sized. The chain recombines TRBV6-1 with TRBJ2-7; 7 nucleotides line up with TRBD1. J lost 3 bases, V lost 6 bases, and 11 bases had no gene match. The CDR3 has 15 residues. From germline, CDR1 is MNHNS and CDR2 SASEGT. DNA for the CDR3: TGTGCCAGCAGGATGGCCGGGACAGAGTACTACGAGCAGTACTTC. Residues: CASRMAGTEYYEQYF.

V is TRBV2 and J is TRBJ1-5; D is perhaps TRBD1 (5 bases). Trimming took off 4 bases at V and 3 bases at J, with 25 bases between the two ends. The germline V gene has CDR1 SNHLY and CDR2 FYNNEI. The CDR3 loop spans 19 amino acids. This CDR3 is CASSVTLGGAMLTNQPQHF. As DNA, the CDR3 is TGTGCCAGCAGTGTTACCCTAGGTGGGGCGATGTTAACCAATCAGCCCCAGCATTTT.

J is TRBJ2-1 and V is TRBV7-8, with D unresolved. This CDR3 region has 13 residues. CDR1 SGHVS and CDR2 FQNEAQ come from the germline V gene. Trimming shortened V by 1 base and J by 8 bases, and 9 bases separated the two germline ends. Written as DNA, the CDR3 is TGTGCCAGCAGCTTAGGTGTGGGCGATGAGCAGTTCTTC. Translation gives CASSLGVGDEQFF.

The chain couples TRBV10-2 to TRBJ2-3; the D gene is possibly TRBD2 (5 bases). Germline CDR1 reads WSHSY; CDR2 reads SAAADI. The V end was cut by 6 bases, the J end by 3 bases, with 13 bases between. This CDR3 spans 14 amino acids. The CDR3, as DNA: TGCGCCAGCAGGGAGGCAGGTGGTACAGATACGCAGTATTTT. Its translation is CASREAGGTDTQYF.

This clone has a handful of counts. The V gene is TRBV27, the J gene TRBJ2-7; 12 bases map to TRBD2. The CDR3 length is 16 residues. Germline CDR1 and CDR2: MNHEY and SMNVEV (reference sequence). V lost 5 bases and J lost 6; bases outside the gene matches: 11. The CDR3 is CASSPSGLAGPVEQYF. Written as DNA, the CDR3 is TGTGCCAGCAGTCCCTCCGGACTAGCGGGACCAGTCGAGCAGTACTTC.

On this clone: Because it lacks the conserved phenylalanine or tryptophan at the end, this CDR3 is likely a read error. The CDR3 region is CASSSAGTSGKTYEQYS. The CDR3, as DNA: TGTGCCAGCAGCTCCGCTGGTACTAGCGGGAAAACCTACGAGCAGTACTCC. This chain links TRBV7-9 with TRBJ2-7; 10 bases line up with TRBD2. V lost 4 bases, J lost 2 bases, and 11 bases stayed unmatched. Germline CDR1 is SEHNR and CDR2 is FQNEAQ (reference sequence). The CDR3 sequence is 17 residues long.

This clone was counted a few times. The V gene is TRBV5-1, the J gene TRBJ2-7; 13 bases fit TRBD2. Germline V gene data show CDR1 as SGHRS and CDR2 as YFSETQ. The CDR3 loop spans 15 amino acids. The junction had 3 bases not matched to a gene; V was cut back by 4 bases and J by 2 bases. In DNA, the CDR3 is TGCGCCAGCAGCCCAGGGACTAGCGGGACCTACGAGCAGTACTTC. Protein: CASSPGTSGTYEQYF.

The rearrangement joins TRBV28 to TRBJ2-2, with 7 positions matching TRBD1. Looked up from germline, CDR1 is MDHEN and CDR2 is SYDVKM. The CDR3 length is 19 residues. J was trimmed by 0 bases and V by 4 bases; bases with no gene match: 14. The CDR3 reads CASSSPFGDRPANTGELFF. Written as DNA, the CDR3 is TGTGCCAGCAGTTCCCCCTTCGGGGACAGACCCGCGAACACCGGGGAGCTGTTTTTT.

The rearrangement links TRBV7-9 to TRBJ2-2; D perhaps matches TRBD2 (5 bases). Deletions cut 4 bases from V and 6 bases from J, with 6 bases between. The CDR3 consists of 12 residues. The germline V gene has CDR1 SEHNR and CDR2 FQNEAQ (reference sequence). The CDR3 DNA is TGTGCCAGCAGCTCCGGGGCCGGGGAGCTGTTTTTT. This translates into CASSSGAGELFF.

A single count supports this clone. This rearrangement joins TRBV5-4 to TRBJ2-7; 8 bases map to TRBD1. Germline V gene data show CDR1 as SGHNT and CDR2 as YYREEE (reference sequence). Trimming removed 4 bases from V and 2 bases from J; junction bases left unmatched: 14. The CDR3 consists of 17 residues. The CDR3 reads CASSPTGQGGGTYEQYF. In DNA, the CDR3 is TGTGCCAGCAGCCCTACAGGACAGGGTGGTGGGACCTACGAGCAGTACTTC.

A few counts support this clone. The chain carries TRBV4-1 and TRBJ2-7; weak D call: TRBD1 (6 bases). This CDR3 has 15 amino acids. The V gene's germline CDR1 is MGHRA and CDR2 YSYEKL. Trimming removed 1 base from V and 5 bases from J, with 15 bases in between. The CDR3 bases are TGCGCCAGCAGCCAAGGCCACAGGGAGTACGACGAGCAGTACTTC. Its translation is CASSQGHREYDEQYF.

J is TRBJ1-6 and V is TRBV13; the D is unclear. The germline gives CDR1 PRHDT, CDR2 FYEKMQ (reference sequence). There are 15 residues in the CDR3. Trimming took off 2 bases at V and 7 bases at J, with 12 bases between the two ends. The CDR3, as DNA: TGTGCCAGCAGCTTACGGGTACAGCTAAATTCACCCCTCCACTTT. Amino acid sequence: CASSLRVQLNSPLHF.

The chain employs TRBV23-1 and TRBJ2-1; 11 bases match TRBD2. TRBV23-1 is identified as an open reading frame with a role that is uncertain. The CDR3 is made up of 16 amino acids. Losses at the gene ends were 1 base for V and 8 bases for J; bases not matched to a gene: 7. The CDR3 protein is CASSQLCLAGGDEQFF. The CDR3 DNA reads TGCGCCAGCAGTCAATTGTGTCTAGCGGGAGGTGATGAGCAGTTCTTC.

The chain is built from TRBV13 and TRBJ2-7; D perhaps matches TRBD2 (6 bases). Trimming left V 3 bases short and J 0 bases short, with 12 bases between. CDR3 length equals 15 residues. Germline V gene lookup returns CDR1 PRHDT and CDR2 FYEKMQ (reference sequence). CDR3 in DNA: TGTGCCAGCAGCTTGCTAGCGAGTTCCTCCTACGAGCAGTACTTC. Protein: CASSLLASSSYEQYF. The entire variable domain, with the rest obtained from reference TRBV13 and TRBJ2-7, is as follows: AAGVIQSPRHLIKEKRETATLKCYPIPRHDTVYWYQQGPGQDPQFLISFYEKMQSDKGSIPDRFSAQQFSDYHSELNMSSLELGDSALYFCASSLLASSSYEQYFGPGTRLTVT.

The chain couples TRBV7-9 to TRBJ2-3; D is uncertain. This CDR3 contains 13 residues. Germline V gene data show CDR1 as SEHNR and CDR2 as FQNEAQ (reference sequence). V gave up 3 bases and J gave up 6 bases, with 10 bases separating them. The CDR3 sequence is CASSLSRIDTQYF. CDR3 bases: TGTGCCAGCAGCTTGAGCAGGATCGATACGCAGTATTTT.

This clone is termed medium-sized. The chain couples TRBV11-3 to TRBJ2-3, with 13 bases lining up with TRBD2. The CDR3 has 19 amino acids. Germline V gene lookup returns CDR1 SGHNT and CDR2 YENEEA. With V trimmed by 0 bases and J by 2 bases, 8 bases remained unmatched. This CDR3 reads CASSLEGTSGTLATDTQYF. The CDR3 DNA sequence: TGTGCCAGCAGCTTAGAAGGGACTAGCGGGACCCTTGCCACAGATACGCAGTATTTT.

V gene TRBV30 combines with J gene TRBJ2-3; maybe TRBD2 (5 bases). CDR1 and CDR2 from the germline V gene are GTSNPN and SVGIG (reference sequence). V was trimmed by 2 bases and J by 5 bases, leaving 8 bases between them. The CDR3 extends over 12 amino acids. CDR3 in DNA: TGTGCCTGGAGTATACTAGAAGATACGCAGTATTTT. Encoded protein: CAWSILEDTQYF.

The table lists this clone with a few counts. The chain links TRBV27 to TRBJ2-2, with D perhaps TRBD2 (5 bases). The CDR3 spans 13 residues. Germline V gene data show CDR1 as MNHEY and CDR2 as SMNVEV (reference sequence). V shed 6 bases and J shed 6 bases, with 11 bases lying between them. CDR3 nucleotides: TGTGCCAGCAGCCGGGGTGAGGCCGGGGAGCTGTTTTTT. This encodes CASSRGEAGELFF.

V and J are TRBV5-1 and TRBJ2-7; D remains ambiguous. The germline V and J ends were trimmed by 0 bases and 1 base, with 8 bases remaining between them. CDR1 and CDR2 from the germline V gene are SGHRS and YFSETQ. This CDR3 is 14 amino acids long. The CDR3 loop is CASSLGVGSYEQYF. The CDR3 region has the DNA TGCGCCAGCAGCTTGGGCGTAGGGTCCTACGAGCAGTACTTC.

This clone was seen only a few times. The chain is built from TRBV6-6 and TRBJ1-2, with unresolved D. Per germline, CDR1 MNHNY and CDR2 SVGAGI (reference sequence). Trimming shortened V by 6 bases and J by 0 bases, and 8 bases separated the two germline ends. The CDR3 contains 13 residues. The CDR3 nucleotides read TGTGCCAGCAGCAACCTAGCTAACTATGGCTACACCTTC. Its protein product is CASSNLANYGYTF.

V usage is TRBV6-5 and J usage is TRBJ2-1; D gene unclear. The CDR3 has 15 residues. V lost 0 bases and J 0 bases, leaving 6 bases between the germline ends. Germline V lookup: CDR1 MNHEY, CDR2 SVGAGI. The DNA of the CDR3 is TGTGCCAGCAGTTACTCGCAGAACTCCTACAATGAGCAGTTCTTC. Translation gives CASSYSQNSYNEQFF.

The CDR3 sequence: CASSLETNEQFF. Here the CDR3 DNA reads TGTGCCAGCAGCCTTGAAACCAATGAGCAGTTCTTC. The genes are TRBV7-8 and TRBJ2-1; unclear D gene. CDR1 is SGHVS and CDR2 is FQNEAQ in the germline V gene. The CDR3 consists of 12 residues. Trimming cost V 5 bases and J 6 bases, with 8 bases left between them.